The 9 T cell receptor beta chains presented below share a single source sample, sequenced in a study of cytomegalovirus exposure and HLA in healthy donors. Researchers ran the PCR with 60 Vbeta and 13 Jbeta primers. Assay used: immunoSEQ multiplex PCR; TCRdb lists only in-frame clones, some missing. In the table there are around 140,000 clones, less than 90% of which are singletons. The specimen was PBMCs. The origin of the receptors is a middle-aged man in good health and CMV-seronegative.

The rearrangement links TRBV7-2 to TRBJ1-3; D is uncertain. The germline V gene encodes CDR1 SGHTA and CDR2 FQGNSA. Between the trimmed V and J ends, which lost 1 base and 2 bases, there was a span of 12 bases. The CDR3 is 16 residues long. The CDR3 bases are TGTGCCAGCAGCTTAGATCCAGCACGGGCTGGAAACACCATATATTTT. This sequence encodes CASSLDPARAGNTIYF.

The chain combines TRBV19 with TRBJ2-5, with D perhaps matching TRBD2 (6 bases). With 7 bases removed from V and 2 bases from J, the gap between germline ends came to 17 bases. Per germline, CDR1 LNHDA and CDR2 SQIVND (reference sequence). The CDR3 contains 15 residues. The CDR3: CASTKGLAFQETQYF. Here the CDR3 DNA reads TGTGCCAGTACCAAGGGGCTAGCGTTTCAAGAGACCCAGTACTTC.

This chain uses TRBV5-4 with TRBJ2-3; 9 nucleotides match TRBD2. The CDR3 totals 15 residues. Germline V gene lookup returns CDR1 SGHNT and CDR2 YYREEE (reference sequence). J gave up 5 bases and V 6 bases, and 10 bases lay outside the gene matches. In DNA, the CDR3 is TGTGCCAGCACCGTACGTCTAGCGGGGTTAGATACGCAGTATTTT. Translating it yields CASTVRLAGLDTQYF.

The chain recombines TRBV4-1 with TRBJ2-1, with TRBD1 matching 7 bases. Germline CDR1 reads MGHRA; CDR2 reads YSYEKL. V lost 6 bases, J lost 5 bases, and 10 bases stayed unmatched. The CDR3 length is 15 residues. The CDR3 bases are TGCGCCAGCAGATATCCGGGACAGTCAAACAATGAGCAGTTCTTC. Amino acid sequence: CASRYPGQSNNEQFF.

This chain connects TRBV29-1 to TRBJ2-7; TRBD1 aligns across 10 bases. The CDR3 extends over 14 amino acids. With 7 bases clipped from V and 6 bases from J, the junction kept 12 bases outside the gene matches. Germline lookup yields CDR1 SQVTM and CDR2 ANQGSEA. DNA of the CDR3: TGCAGCGCCGACGCAGGGACAGGGGTTGGCGAGCAGTACTTC. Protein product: CSADAGTGVGEQYF.

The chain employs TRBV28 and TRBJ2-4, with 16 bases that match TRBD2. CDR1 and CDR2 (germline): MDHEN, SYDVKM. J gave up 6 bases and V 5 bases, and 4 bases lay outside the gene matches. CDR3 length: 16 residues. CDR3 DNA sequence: TGTGCCAGCAGTACGGGGACTAGCGGGGGGGTAAACATTCAGTACTTC. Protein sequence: CASSTGTSGGVNIQYF.

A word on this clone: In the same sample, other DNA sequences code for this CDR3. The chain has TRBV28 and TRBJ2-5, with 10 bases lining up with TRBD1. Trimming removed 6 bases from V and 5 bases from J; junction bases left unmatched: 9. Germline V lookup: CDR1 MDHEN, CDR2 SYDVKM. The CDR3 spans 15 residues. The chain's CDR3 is CASSRDGTGDETQYF. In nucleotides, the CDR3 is TGTGCCAGCAGCAGAGACGGGACAGGGGACGAGACCCAGTACTTC.

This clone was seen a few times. CDR3 residues: CASSYERVDINQPQHF. The CDR3 nucleotides read TGTGCCAGCAGTTACGAGAGGGTAGATATCAATCAGCCCCAGCATTTT. The V and J genes are TRBV6-6 and TRBJ1-5; D call uncertain. Looked up from germline, CDR1 is MNHNY and CDR2 is SVGAGI (reference sequence). V was clipped by 2 bases and J by 3 bases, with 14 bases between them. The CDR3 runs to 16 residues.

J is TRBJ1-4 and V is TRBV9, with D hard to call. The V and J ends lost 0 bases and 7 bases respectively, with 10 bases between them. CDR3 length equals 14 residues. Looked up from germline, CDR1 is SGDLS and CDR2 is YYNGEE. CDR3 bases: TGTGCCAGCAGCGTAGAAGGACTGTCTGAAAAACTGTTTTTT. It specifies CASSVEGLSEKLFF. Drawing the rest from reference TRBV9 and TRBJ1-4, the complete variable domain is DSGVTQTPKHLITATGQRVTLRCSPRSGDLSVYWYQQSLDQGLQFLIQYYNGEERAKGNILERFSAQQFPDLHSELNLSSLELGDSALYFCASSVEGLSEKLFFGSGTQLSVL.